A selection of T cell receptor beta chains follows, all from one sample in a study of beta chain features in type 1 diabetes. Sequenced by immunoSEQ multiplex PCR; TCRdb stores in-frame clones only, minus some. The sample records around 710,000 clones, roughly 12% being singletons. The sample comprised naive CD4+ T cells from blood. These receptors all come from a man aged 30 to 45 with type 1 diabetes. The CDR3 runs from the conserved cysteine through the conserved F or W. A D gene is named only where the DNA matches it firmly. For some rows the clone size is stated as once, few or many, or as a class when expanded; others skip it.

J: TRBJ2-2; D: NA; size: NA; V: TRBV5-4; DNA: TGTGCCAGCAGCTTGGATGGGGGCGCAGTCGGGGAGCTGTTTTTT; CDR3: CASSLDGGAVGELFF
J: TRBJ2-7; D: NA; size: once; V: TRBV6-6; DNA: TGTGCCAGCAGGCCCGGGACGGCCTACGAGCAGTACTTC; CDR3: CASRPGTAYEQYF
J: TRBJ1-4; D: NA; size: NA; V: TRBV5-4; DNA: TGTGCCAGCAGCCCGGGGCCCGGTGGCAATGAAAAACTGTTTTTT; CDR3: CASSPGPGGNEKLFF
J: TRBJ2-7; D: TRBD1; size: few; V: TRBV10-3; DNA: TGTGCCATCAGTGCGGGACAGGGGTTCTCCTACGAGCAGTACTTC; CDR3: CAISAGQGFSYEQYF
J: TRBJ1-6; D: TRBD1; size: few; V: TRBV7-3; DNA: TGTGCCAGCAGCTCCCAGCCAGGGGGGAATTCACCCCTCCACTTT; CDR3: CASSSQPGGNSPLHF
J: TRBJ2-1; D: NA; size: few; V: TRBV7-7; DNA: TGTGCTAGCAGCTTGGGCCGGGACCACAATGAGCAGTTCTTC; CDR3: CASSLGRDHNEQFF
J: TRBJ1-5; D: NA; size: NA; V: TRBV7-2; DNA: TGTGCCAGCAGCTTATCAGCGCCGGGGAACGGTCAGCCCCAGCATTTT; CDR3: CASSLSAPGNGQPQHF
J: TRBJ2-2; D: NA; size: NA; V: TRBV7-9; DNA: TGTGCCAGCAGCTTAGGGCACCCGAACACCGGGGAGCTGTTTTTT; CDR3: CASSLGHPNTGELFF
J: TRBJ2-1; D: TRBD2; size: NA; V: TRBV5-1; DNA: TGCGCCAGCAGCCCCGCAATGGGGGGGAATGAGCAGTTCTTC; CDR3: CASSPAMGGNEQFF
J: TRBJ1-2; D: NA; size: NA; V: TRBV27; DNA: TGTGCCAGCAGAGCCTCAGGGTCTAACTATGGCTACACCTTC; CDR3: CASRASGSNYGYTF
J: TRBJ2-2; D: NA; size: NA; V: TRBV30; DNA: TGTGCCTGGAGCCCAGGCCGTACCGGGGAGCTGTTTTTT; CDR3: CAWSPGRTGELFF
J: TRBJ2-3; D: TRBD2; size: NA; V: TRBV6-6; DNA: TGTGCCAGCAGCGGTTCAAGCGGGGGCACAGATACGCAGTATTTT; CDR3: CASSGSSGGTDTQYF
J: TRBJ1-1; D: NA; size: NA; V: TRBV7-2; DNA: TGTGCCAGCAGCGTTGGCAGACAGAACACTGAAGCTTTCTTT; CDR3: CASSVGRQNTEAFF
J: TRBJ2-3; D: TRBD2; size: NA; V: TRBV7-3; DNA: TGTGCCAGCAGCGAGAGCGGGGGGGCAACAGATACGCAGTATTTT; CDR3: CASSESGGATDTQYF
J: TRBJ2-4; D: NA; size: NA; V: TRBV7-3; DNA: TGTGCCAGCAGCTTAAGTAGGGAGGACAAAAACATTCAGTACTTC; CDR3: CASSLSREDKNIQYF
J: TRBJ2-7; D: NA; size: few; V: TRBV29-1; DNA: TGCAGCGTTGGGGGACGGGTCTCCTACGAGCAGTACTTC; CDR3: CSVGGRVSYEQYF
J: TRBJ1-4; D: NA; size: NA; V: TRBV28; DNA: TGTGCCAGCACGAGGGGTTCTGGAGAAAAACTGTTTTTT; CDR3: CASTRGSGEKLFF
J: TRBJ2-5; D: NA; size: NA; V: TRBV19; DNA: TGTGCCAGTACGGAGAACCAAGAGACCCAGTACTTC; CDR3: CASTENQETQYF
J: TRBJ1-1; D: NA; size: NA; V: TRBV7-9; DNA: TGTGCCAGCAGCTTAGTACCCCAGGGGCGACTTGGCACTGAAGCTTTCTTT; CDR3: CASSLVPQGRLGTEAFF
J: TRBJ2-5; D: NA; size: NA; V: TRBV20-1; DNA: TGCAGTGCGTCGACAGAAGAGACCCAGTACTTC; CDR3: CSASTEETQYF
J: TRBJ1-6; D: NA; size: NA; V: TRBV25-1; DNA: TGTGCCAGCAGTGAATCGAAAAGGGGTAATTCACCCCTCCACTTT; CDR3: CASSESKRGNSPLHF
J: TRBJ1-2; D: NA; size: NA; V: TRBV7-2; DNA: TGTGCCAGCCTGGATCAGCGGGCAAGAGCTAACTATGGCTACACCTTC; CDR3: CASLDQRARANYGYTF
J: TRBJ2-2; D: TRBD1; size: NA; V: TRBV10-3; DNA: TGTGCCATCAGTGGACAGGGGGTCACCGGGGAGCTGTTTTTT; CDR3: CAISGQGVTGELFF
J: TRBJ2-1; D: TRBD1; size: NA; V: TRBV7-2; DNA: TGTGCCAGCAGCTTCTACACCGGGACAGGGTACAATGAGCAGTTCTTC; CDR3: CASSFYTGTGYNEQFF
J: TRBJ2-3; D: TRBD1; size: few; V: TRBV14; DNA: TGTGCCAGCAGCCAAACGGACAGGGGTCACACAGATACGCAGTATTTT; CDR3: CASSQTDRGHTDTQYF
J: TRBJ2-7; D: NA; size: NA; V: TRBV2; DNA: TGTGCCAGCGAGGGCATTCGGGGGCCCTACGAGCAGTACTTC; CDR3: CASEGIRGPYEQYF
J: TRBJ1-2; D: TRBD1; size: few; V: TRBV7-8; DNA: TGTGCCAGCAGCTTCGGGACAGGGGTGGGATATGGCTACACCTTC; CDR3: CASSFGTGVGYGYTF
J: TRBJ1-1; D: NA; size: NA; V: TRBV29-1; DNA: TGCAGCGTTGTTCGGAGCACTGAAGCTTTCTTT; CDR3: CSVVRSTEAFF
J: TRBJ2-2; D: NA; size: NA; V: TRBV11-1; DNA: TGTGCCAGCAGCCCCCAGGAGCAGGGGAACACCGGGGAGCTGTTTTTT; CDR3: CASSPQEQGNTGELFF
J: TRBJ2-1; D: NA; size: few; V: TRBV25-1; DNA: TGTGCCAGCAGTGATCCGGGACATTCCTACAATGAGCAGTTCTTC; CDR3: CASSDPGHSYNEQFF
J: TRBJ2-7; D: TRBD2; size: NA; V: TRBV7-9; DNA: TGTGCCAGCAGCCTAGGGACTATCGACGAGCAGTACTTC; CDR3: CASSLGTIDEQYF
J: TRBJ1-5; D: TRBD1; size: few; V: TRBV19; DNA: TGTGCCACCGGACAGGCGATCAATCAGCCCCAGCATTTT; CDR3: CATGQAINQPQHF
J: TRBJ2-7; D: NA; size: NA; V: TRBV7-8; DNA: TGTGCCAGCAGCTTATCGGTATCGAGCGAGCAGTACTTC; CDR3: CASSLSVSSEQYF
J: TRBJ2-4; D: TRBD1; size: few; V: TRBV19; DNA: TGTGCCACTTCAGAGAGGGACAGCAAAAACATTCAGTACTTC; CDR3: CATSERDSKNIQYF
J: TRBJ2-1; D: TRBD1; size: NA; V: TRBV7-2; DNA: TGCGCCAGCAGCTTAGTCTGGACAGGGAGCTCCTACAATGAGCAGTTCTTC; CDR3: CASSLVWTGSSYNEQFF
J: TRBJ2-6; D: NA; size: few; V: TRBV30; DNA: TGTGCCTGGCGACGGAAGGGGTCCTCTGGGGCCAACGTCCTGACTTTC; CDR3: CAWRRKGSSGANVLTF
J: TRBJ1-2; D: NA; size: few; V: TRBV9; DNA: TGTGCCAGCAGCGTAGGAGCGGCCCGAAGGGGCTACACCTTC; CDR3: CASSVGAARRGYTF
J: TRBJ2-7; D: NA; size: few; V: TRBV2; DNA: TGTGCCAGCAGTGTCAGGTTCCAGCGGTCCTCCTACGAGCAGTACTTC; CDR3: CASSVRFQRSSYEQYF
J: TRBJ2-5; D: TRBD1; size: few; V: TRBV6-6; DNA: TGTGCCAGCAGTTTTCCGACAGGGCAAGAGACCCAGTACTTC; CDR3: CASSFPTGQETQYF
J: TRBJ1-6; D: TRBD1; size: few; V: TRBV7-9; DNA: TGTGCCAGCAGCTCGGACAGGCGCCTTCATAATTCACCCCTCCACTTT; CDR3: CASSSDRRLHNSPLHF
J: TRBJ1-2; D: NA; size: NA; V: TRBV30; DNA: TGTGCCTGGACAGAACAGATCTTCTATGGCTACACCTTC; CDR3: CAWTEQIFYGYTF